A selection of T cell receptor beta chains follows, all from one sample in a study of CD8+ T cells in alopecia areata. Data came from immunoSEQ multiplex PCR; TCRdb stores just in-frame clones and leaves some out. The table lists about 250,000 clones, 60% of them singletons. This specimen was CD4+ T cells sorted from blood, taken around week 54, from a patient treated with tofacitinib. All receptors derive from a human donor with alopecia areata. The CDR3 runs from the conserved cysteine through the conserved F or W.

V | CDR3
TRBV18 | CASSPFVGRANNEQFF
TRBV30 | CACNSLAGGTDTQYF
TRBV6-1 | CASRSTGVNTEAFF
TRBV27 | CASGGTVKTQYF
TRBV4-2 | CASSQDYRGSPYEQYF
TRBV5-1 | CASSNLYEQYF
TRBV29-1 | CSVGHPNTEAFF
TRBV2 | CASSERASGGASTDTQYF
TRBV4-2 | CASSRQGARTEAFF
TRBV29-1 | CSVDGVGGQETQYF